Each of the 2 T cell receptor beta chains below was sequenced from the same sample in a study of radiation and T cells in renal cell carcinoma. Time point given: baseline pretreatment blood. Documented treatment: 15 Gy SBRT to primary tumor, nephrectomy 4 weeks later. Method: immunoSEQ multiplex PCR; TCRdb's copy keeps in-frame clones and lacks some. The sample contains about 160,000 clones, about nine tenths of which appear only once. This material consisted of blood, taken from a patient whose treatment included radiotherapy and nephrectomy. All receptors come from a woman between 65 and 79 years old with renal cell carcinoma.

The CDR3 DNA reads TGTGCCAGCAGAGCTCAGGTGGACAGCTCCTACGAGCAGTACTTC. Translation gives CASRAQVDSSYEQYF. The genes are TRBV28 and TRBJ2-7, with TRBD1 as a possible D gene (6 bases). The germline CDR1 and CDR2 sequences are MDHEN and SYDVKM. The CDR3 totals 15 residues. V lost 6 bases and J lost 0, with 15 bases in between. Complete variable domain (other parts from reference TRBV28 and TRBJ2-7): DVKVTQSSRYLVKRTGEKVFLECVQDMDHENMFWYRQDPGLGLRLIYFSYDVKMKEKGDIPEGYSVSREKKERFSLILESASTNQTSMYLCASRAQVDSSYEQYFGPGTRLTVT.

The chain combines TRBV30 with TRBJ1-4; D is unclear. The CDR3 has 16 residues. The germline V and J ends were trimmed by 0 bases and 0 bases, with 11 bases remaining between them. CDR1 and CDR2 from the germline V gene are GTSNPN and SVGIG (reference sequence). The CDR3 coding sequence is TGTGCCTGGAGTGTCCTCGGCATTGCAACTAATGAAAAACTGTTTTTT. Protein product: CAWSVLGIATNEKLFF. Complete variable domain (other parts from reference TRBV30 and TRBJ1-4): SQTIHQWPATLVQPVGSPLSLECTVEGTSNPNLYWYRQAAGRGLQLLFYSVGIGQISSEVPQNLSASRPQDRQFILSSKKLLLSDSGFYLCAWSVLGIATNEKLFFGSGTQLSVL.